This record concerns one TCR beta chain sequence. Its antigen is still unknown. Base qualities were left out, and no much larger clone turns up one base away. These data belong to a study of CD8 T cells in Susac syndrome (dated by TCRdb to the late 2010s). Background for the entire study: Of the Susac syndrome patients who were sequenced, over five had clinically active disease and about eight were in clinical remission. Susac syndrome patients were therapy-naive, on corticosteroids (some also receiving IVIg), or on IVIg alone at blood withdrawal. The study used repertoire sequencing to test whether antigen drove CD8+ T cell activation and differentiation in Susac syndrome. The full study reports these points: The CD4+ T cell repertoire of patients with Susac syndrome showed no detectable clonal expansion. The number of individuals in the TCR sequencing and HLA analysis was recognized as being relatively small.

From a lookup of the germline V gene, CDR1 and CDR2 are SGHTA and FQGNSA. The CDR3 has 16 amino acids, counting the end cysteine and phenylalanine. The kept DNA is CDR3 alone, 48 bases in frame from the first base. The junction shows trimming of 5 bases on V and 5 bases on J, and the gene matches do not reach 8 bases of it. RNA was extracted with the RNeasy kit and roughly 0.5 to 1 ug was reverse transcribed using random hexamers. The immunoSEQ multiplex PCR assay, covering 54 Vbeta and 13 Jbeta segments, was used to amplify TCR beta CDR3 regions. PCR amplification bias was corrected by using a synthetic template baseline for primer optimization and computational correction. The authors' pipeline ran thus. Reads were assigned to V, D and J genes according to IMGT and analyzed in immunoSEQ Analyzer, with only productive sequences retained. To calculate clonality, Shannon entropy was normalized by log2 of the number of productive unique sequences and then subtracted from one. Public and private clones were assessed among the 100 most prevalent clones of each patient and control. A clone was defined as Susac-specific if it was absent from the healthy and MS cohorts, from over 1,000 published viral clones and from other ImmuneACCESS disease sequences. TCRdb redid the processing of the public reads, applying fastp at Q25 and MiXCR, and retained in-frame beta chains. For every CDR3 protein sequence, its rows merge into one entry that carries the most common genes and DNA. These V and J calls derive from TCRdb rather than the authors' analysis. The sample profile shows about 140,000 distinct CDR3 sequences; more than 85% of them were found once. 0.14% of the sample belongs to the ten largest clones.

Peripheral blood CD8+ and CD4+ T cells from healthy donors, Susac syndrome patients and multiple sclerosis patients were profiled using high-throughput TCR beta sequencing. The Susac syndrome patients fulfilled recently defined diagnostic criteria for either definite or probable disease. CD8+ TEMRA cells were enriched by FACS, while bulk CD8+ and CD4+ T cells were purified by magnetic negative isolation. Blood was drawn into EDTA tubes, processed within 24 hours, and PBMCs were isolated by density gradient centrifugation. PBMCs intended for TCR sequencing were cryopreserved in liquid nitrogen and thawed later in a water bath at 37 degrees C. Purity of sorted or isolated CD4+, CD8+ and CD8+ TEMRA cells was at least 90%.

The sequencing input was CD4+ T cells from PBMCs. The origin of this receptor is a human donor with Susac syndrome. Recombination linked TRBV7-2 to TRBJ2-1, and TRBD2 aligns with 11 junction nucleotides. The nucleotides read TGTGCCAGCAGCCCCACCGGGACTAGCGGAGACAATGAGCAGTTCTTC. Its translation reads: CASSPTGTSGDNEQFF.